The clone carrying this T cell receptor beta chain was observed at least ten times. Antigen: not known. Trimming cost V 2 bases and J 6 bases, with 14 bases left between them. The CDR3 runs 14 residues. The germline V gene encodes CDR1 SGHKS and CDR2 YYEKEE (reference sequence). This sample is part of a study of human T cells and chemical hapten exposure. The study, taken as a whole, reports: Every donor had alopecia, and their immune response may therefore differ from healthy people's.

TCRdb re-called the RACE reads with MiXCR, one entry per CDR3 protein. The table records roughly 81,000 distinct CDR3 sequences, over 6.5% of them present only once. Time point described: pre-sensitization, week 0. Stated treatment: therapeutic diphenylcyclopropenone sensitization with weekly scalp DPC. Donors, patients with alopecia ranging from 18 to 70 years old and judged suitable for DPC, provided samples. The origin of this receptor is a man between 35 and 55 years old with alopecia areata. Some clones in this sample may be carry-over from other donors' samples. The V and J genes are TRBV5-5 and TRBJ1-2; D is perhaps TRBD1 (6 bases). Sequencing used whole blood, obtained in connection with sensitization to the hapten diphenylcyclopropenone (DPC). CDR3: CASSFPGARDGYTF. In DNA, the CDR3 is TGTGCCAGCAGCTTCCCAGGGGCGAGAGATGGCTACACCTTC. The full variable domain, completed using reference TRBV5-5 and TRBJ1-2, is DAGVTQSPTHLIKTRGQQVTLRCSPISGHKSVSWYQQVLGQGPQFIFQYYEKEERGRGNFPDRFSARQFPNYSSELNVNALLLGDSALYLCASSFPGARDGYTFGSGTRLTVV.